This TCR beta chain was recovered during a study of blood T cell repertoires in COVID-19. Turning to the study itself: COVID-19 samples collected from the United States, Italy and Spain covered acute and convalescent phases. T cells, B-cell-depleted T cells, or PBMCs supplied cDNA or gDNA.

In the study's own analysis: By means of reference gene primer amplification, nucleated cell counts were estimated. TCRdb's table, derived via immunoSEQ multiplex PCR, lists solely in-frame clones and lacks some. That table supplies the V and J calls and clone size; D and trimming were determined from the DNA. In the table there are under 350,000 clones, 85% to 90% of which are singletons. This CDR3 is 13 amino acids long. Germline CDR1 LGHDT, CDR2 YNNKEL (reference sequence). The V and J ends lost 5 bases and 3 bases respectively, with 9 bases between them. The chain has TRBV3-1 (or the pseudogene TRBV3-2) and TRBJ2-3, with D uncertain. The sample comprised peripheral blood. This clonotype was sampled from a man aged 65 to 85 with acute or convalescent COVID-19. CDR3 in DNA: TGTGCCAGCAGCGAAGTTCAGACAGATACGCAGTATTTT. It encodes CASSEVQTDTQYF.